This T cell receptor (beta chain) derives from a study of cytomegalovirus exposure and HLA in healthy donors. About the research overall: About 80 million unique TCRs, all from HLA-typed donors, were included in an early release of the data.

Study-level results: A later analysis linked a missense DCLRE1C variant to TCR beta V- and J-gene trimming. The authors enumerated 150 to 200 TCR beta chains as linked to cytomegalovirus.

V lost 4 bases to trimming and J lost 2 bases, with 7 bases between them. CDR3 size: 12 residues. Germline V lookup: CDR1 SGHKS, CDR2 YYEKEE (reference sequence). The PCR used 60 Vbeta and 13 Jbeta primers. Authors' analysis steps: A later analysis counted some 87 million unique TCR beta chains, roughly 11 million shared. Measured with immunoSEQ multiplex PCR; TCRdb has only the in-frame clones, and not every one. That table gives V, J and clone size, and the DNA gave D and trimming. The sample lists 150,000 or so clones, 65% to 80% occurring once. Regarding this clone: Its cognate antigen is unknown.

The clonotype originates from a female donor in good health and CMV-seronegative. J is TRBJ2-7 and V is TRBV5-5, with a weak D call TRBD1 (5 bases). Sequenced sample: PBMCs. DNA for the CDR3: TGTGCCAGCAGCCCAGGGACCTACGAGCAGTACTTC. Translation gives CASSPGTYEQYF.